The 11 T cell receptor beta chains presented below share a single source sample, sequenced in a study of T cell changes during pregnancy in multiple sclerosis. TCRdb's table, derived via immunoSEQ multiplex PCR, lists solely in-frame clones and lacks some. The sample consists of under 60,000 clones, approximately 92% of them appearing once. This sample comprised CD4+ T cells from peripheral blood mononuclear cells, obtained in the third trimester of pregnancy. All receptors come from a female donor with multiple sclerosis, enrolled in a pregnancy study.

The chain carries TRBV30 and TRBJ1-2, with D hard to call. The germline V and J ends were trimmed by 2 bases and 4 bases, with 8 bases remaining between them. CDR1 GTSNPN and CDR2 SVGIG come from the germline V gene (reference sequence). This CDR3 has 12 amino acids. The CDR3: CAWSSRVYGYTF. For the CDR3, the DNA is TGTGCCTGGAGTAGTCGCGTCTATGGCTACACCTTC. Full variable domain (outside the CDR3, taken from reference TRBV30 and TRBJ1-2): SQTIHQWPATLVQPVGSPLSLECTVEGTSNPNLYWYRQAAGRGLQLLFYSVGIGQISSEVPQNLSASRPQDRQFILSSKKLLLSDSGFYLCAWSSRVYGYTFGSGTRLTVV.

A single count supports this clone. The chain is built from TRBV6-5 and TRBJ2-7; TRBD1 aligns across 7 bases. Unmatched junction bases numbered 7, after V lost 5 bases and J lost 0 bases. The CDR3 length is 15 residues. The V gene's germline CDR1 is MNHEY and CDR2 SVGAGI. Written as DNA, the CDR3 is TGTGCCAGCAGTCCCTCCAGGGGGAGCTCCTACGAGCAGTACTTC. It codes for CASSPSRGSSYEQYF.

This chain uses TRBV2 with TRBJ2-3, with TRBD1 matching over 7 bases. In germline, CDR1 is SNHLY, CDR2 FYNNEI. V lost 6 bases to trimming and J lost 3 bases; unmatched junction nucleotides: 6. This CDR3 spans 14 amino acids. The DNA of the CDR3 is TGTGCCAGCAGCTCACAGGGGATGACAGATACGCAGTATTTT. It translates to CASSSQGMTDTQYF.

This clone was seen once. This chain joins TRBV9 and TRBJ2-7; tentatively, D is TRBD1 (6 bases). There are 14 residues in the CDR3. Germline-derived CDR1 and CDR2 are SGDLS and YYNGEE. The V end lost 0 bases, the J end lost 5 bases, and 12 bases lay between the germline ends. CDR3 coding DNA: TGTGCCAGCAGCGTAGGCGCAGGGGTTGACGAGCAGTACTTC. Its protein is CASSVGAGVDEQYF.

V and J are TRBV18 and TRBJ2-2, with TRBD1 as a possible D gene (8 bases). Germline V gene lookup returns CDR1 KGHSH and CDR2 LQKENI. CDR3 length: 16 amino acids. Trimming stripped 4 bases from V and 5 bases from J, with 17 bases between. In nucleotides, the CDR3 is TGTGCCAGCTCACTCTCCGGACAGGGAGGGACCGGGGAGCTGTTTTTT. Encoded protein: CASSLSGQGGTGELFF.

A note on this clone: The same CDR3 is also encoded by other DNA sequences in this sample. The V gene is TRBV7-2, the J gene TRBJ2-5, with TRBD2 identical over 7 bases. Germline V lookup: CDR1 SGHTA, CDR2 FQGNSA. The ends lost 3 bases at V and 2 bases at J; junction bases unmatched: 3. The CDR3 spans 14 residues. The CDR3 DNA reads as TGTGCCAGCAGCTTGGGGGGAGGGCAAGAGACCCAGTACTTC. This encodes CASSLGGGQETQYF. The whole variable domain, filled in from reference TRBV7-2 and TRBJ2-5, reads GAGVSQSPSNKVTEKGKDVELRCDPISGHTALYWYRQSLGQGLEFLIYFQGNSAPDKSGLPSDRFSAERTGGSVSTLTIQRTQQEDSAVYLCASSLGGGQETQYFGPGTRLLVL.

This chain links TRBV29-1 with TRBJ1-2; D is unresolved. The CDR3 is made up of 14 amino acids. CDR1 is SQVTM and CDR2 is ANQGSEA in the germline V gene. V was trimmed by 3 bases and J by 3 bases, leaving 14 bases between them. As DNA, the CDR3 is TGCAGCGTTGAGGCGCCAGAACTAGACTATGGCTACACCTTC. This translates into CSVEAPELDYGYTF.

This clone showed up just once. V gene TRBV29-1 combines with J gene TRBJ2-7; 10 bases match TRBD1. The V segment lost 6 bases and the J segment 6 bases; nucleotides outside the gene matches: 20. The germline V gene encodes CDR1 SQVTM and CDR2 ANQGSEA. This CDR3 is 17 amino acids long. In DNA, the CDR3 is TGCAGCGTCACCGGCCCCCGCCGGGACAGGGGTGATGGCGAGCAGTACTTC. Translation: CSVTGPRRDRGDGEQYF.

The rearrangement uses TRBV30 and TRBJ2-4; TRBD1 matches at 10 bases. J lost 10 bases, V lost 1 base, and 10 bases had no gene match. This CDR3 has 15 residues. Germline V gene lookup returns CDR1 GTSNPN and CDR2 SVGIG (reference sequence). The CDR3 DNA reads as TGTGCCTGGAGTGCTACCAGACAGGGGGCAGGTATTCAGTACTTC. Protein sequence: CAWSATRQGAGIQYF.

This clone was counted a single time. The chain links TRBV10-2 to TRBJ2-6; maybe TRBD1 (6 bases). Trimming removed 0 bases from V and 1 base from J, with 13 bases in between. The V gene's germline CDR1 is WSHSY and CDR2 SAAADI. The CDR3 is made up of 18 amino acids. In DNA form, the CDR3 reads TGCGCCAGCAGTGAGTCGAGCAGGACAGCATCTGGGGCCAACGTCCTGACTTTC. This translates into CASSESSRTASGANVLTF.

The chain employs TRBV10-3 and TRBJ1-5; D ambiguous. The CDR3 covers 15 residues. Trimming took 5 bases from V and 2 from J, leaving 13 bases between them. Germline V gene sequence: CDR1 ENHRY, CDR2 SYGVKD. CDR3 protein: CAISNRAGGNQPQHF. In DNA, the CDR3 is TGTGCCATCAGTAATCGGGCCGGGGGCAATCAGCCCCAGCATTTT.